What follows are 11 T cell receptor delta chains derived from one specimen sequenced in a study of Vδ1+ human thymocytes. Notes on the study in general: Highly polyclonal TRG and TRD repertoires with Gaussian CDR3 length distributions appeared in thymus.

These receptors have no known antigen. Extracted RNA was reverse transcribed into cDNA. Pooled V-gene forward primers with one constant-region reverse primer generated the CDR3 amplicons by multiplex PCR. TCRdb reanalyzed the multiplex PCR reads using CATT. The sample lists fewer than 30,000 delta-chain clones, 7.4% seen once, with 0.8% to 1% in the top ten. The material sequenced was Vdelta1+ gamma-delta thymocytes from the thymus. Specified subset: FACS-sorted CD3+ TCRalphabeta- TCRVdelta1+ TCRVdelta2- thymocytes. These receptors were collected from a girl less than two years old who had congenital heart surgery.

This clone was detected a few times. J is TRDJ1 and V is TRDV1, with 9 nucleotides matching TRDD3. This CDR3 is 19 amino acids long. Germline V lookup: CDR1 TSWWSYY, CDR2 QGS. Trimming took 5 bases from V and 7 from J; bases not matched to a gene: 23. The CDR3 loop reads CALGPAGKASWGIAGKLIF. CDR3 bases: TGTGCTCTTGGGCCCGCGGGAAAGGCCTCCTGGGGGATTGCTGGTAAACTCATCTTT.

The chain joins TRDV1 to TRDJ1; maybe TRDD3 (6 bases). V gave up 0 bases and J gave up 0 bases, with 41 bases separating them. CDR1 is TSWWSYY, CDR2 QGS, per germline. This CDR3 spans 26 amino acids. The CDR3 sequence: CALGELVYFLRRNRGGLLVYTDKLIF. Here the CDR3 DNA reads TGTGCTCTTGGGGAACTAGTTTATTTCCTCCGAAGGAATCGTGGGGGCCTACTCGTGTACACCGATAAACTCATCTTT.

This clone was counted a few times. The chain combines TRDV1 with TRDJ1; 12 positions match TRDD3. CDR1 is TSWWSYY, CDR2 QGS, per germline. The junction had 19 bases not matched to a gene; V was cut back by 2 bases and J by 0 bases. The CDR3 has 22 residues. Written as DNA, the CDR3 is TGTGCTCTTGGGGAAAGAGGCAAGTTGCTGGGGGATACGCAAGTCTACACCGATAAACTCATCTTT. Amino acids: CALGERGKLLGDTQVYTDKLIF.

The genes are TRDV1 and TRDJ1; 12 bases are shared with TRDD3. V lost 0 bases, J lost 1 base, and 18 bases stayed unmatched. The CDR3 spans 22 residues. Germline values: CDR1 TSWWSYY, CDR2 QGS. CDR3 nucleotide sequence: TGTGCTCTTGGGGAACTGTCCCGCAGACATTGTACTGGGGGATACTTCACCGATAAACTCATCTTT. Translating it yields CALGELSRRHCTGGYFTDKLIF.

This clone has a handful of counts. This rearrangement joins TRDV1 to TRDJ1; tentative D call: TRDD3 (6 bases). Germline V gene lookup returns CDR1 TSWWSYY and CDR2 QGS. V was clipped by 8 bases and J by 3 bases, with 13 bases between them. This CDR3 is 13 amino acids long. The CDR3 reads CALKRLGADKLIF. CDR3 coding DNA: TGTGCTCTTAAGAGGTTGGGGGCCGATAAACTCATCTTT.

This clone has just a few counts. The chain has TRDV1 and TRDJ1; 7 nucleotides align to TRDD3. Germline CDR1 and CDR2: TSWWSYY and QGS. J was trimmed by 0 bases and V by 5 bases; bases with no gene match: 18. CDR3 length equals 19 residues. CDR3 sequence: CALGIPFSRGMVYTDKLIF. In DNA, the CDR3 is TGTGCTCTTGGGATACCCTTTTCCAGGGGGATGGTGTACACCGATAAACTCATCTTT.

V is TRDV1 and J is TRDJ1, with TRDD3 matching over 7 bases. The V gene's germline CDR1 is TSWWSYY and CDR2 QGS. The CDR3 runs to 24 residues. V lost 1 base and J lost 0; bases outside the gene matches: 29. This CDR3 reads CALGEPPAIGLGYGDISYTDKLIF. As DNA, the CDR3 is TGTGCTCTTGGGGAACCCCCGGCTATCGGTCTGGGTTATGGGGATATTTCGTACACCGATAAACTCATCTTT.

The chain recombines TRDV1 with TRDJ1; D might be TRDD2 or TRDD3, each matching 5 bases. This CDR3 comprises 16 residues. Trimming removed 3 bases from V and 0 bases from J, with 14 bases in between. Germline CDR1 TSWWSYY, CDR2 QGS. CDR3 bases: TGTGCTCTTGGGGATTCTGGGTCTTCCCACACCGATAAACTCATCTTT. Amino acids: CALGDSGSSHTDKLIF.

This clone was seen only a few times. The rearrangement joins TRDV1 to TRDJ1; maybe TRDD2 (6 bases). V lost 3 bases and J lost 0, with 23 bases in between. The CDR3 has 19 residues. Per the germline V gene, CDR1 is TSWWSYY and CDR2 is QGS. In DNA, the CDR3 is TGTGCTCTTGGGGACCCACCATCCTACGTTCCACTCGACACCGATAAACTCATCTTT. This sequence encodes CALGDPPSYVPLDTDKLIF.

In its sample, this clone was seen a few times. The genes are TRDV1 and TRDJ1, with a possible D match to TRDD3 (5 bases). The CDR3 contains 17 residues. V was clipped by 0 bases and J by 8 bases, with 22 bases between them. CDR1 and CDR2 (germline): TSWWSYY, QGS. The CDR3: CALGELSRTFGWGKLIF. The CDR3 nucleotides read TGTGCTCTTGGGGAACTAAGTCGTACGTTTGGATGGGGCAAACTCATCTTT.

The V call is TRDV3, the J call TRDJ3; 13 bases are a match to TRDD3. The trim removed 4 bases at V and 0 bases at J, leaving 24 bases unmatched. CDR3 length: 24 residues. From germline, CDR1 is TVYSNPD and CDR2 GDNSRS (reference sequence). This CDR3 is CASDSNVSYWGIRSPSWDTRQMFF. The CDR3 nucleotides are TGTGCCTCCGATTCCAACGTCTCGTACTGGGGGATACGCTCCCCCTCCTGGGACACCCGACAGATGTTTTTC.